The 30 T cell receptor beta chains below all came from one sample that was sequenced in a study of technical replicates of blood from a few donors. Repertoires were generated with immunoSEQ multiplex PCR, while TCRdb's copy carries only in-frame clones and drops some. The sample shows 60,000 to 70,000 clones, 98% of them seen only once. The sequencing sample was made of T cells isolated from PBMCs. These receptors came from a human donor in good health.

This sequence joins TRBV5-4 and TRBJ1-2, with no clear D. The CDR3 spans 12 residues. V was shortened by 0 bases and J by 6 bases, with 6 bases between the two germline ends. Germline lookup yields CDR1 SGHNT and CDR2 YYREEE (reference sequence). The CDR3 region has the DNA TGTGCCAGCAGCTTGGCCGAGGATGGCTACACCTTC. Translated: CASSLAEDGYTF.

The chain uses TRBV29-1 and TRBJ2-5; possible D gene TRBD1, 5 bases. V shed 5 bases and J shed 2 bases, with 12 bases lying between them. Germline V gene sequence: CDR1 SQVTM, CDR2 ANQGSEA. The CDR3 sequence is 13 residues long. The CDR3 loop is CSVCPRGQETQYF. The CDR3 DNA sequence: TGCAGCGTTTGCCCAAGGGGTCAAGAGACCCAGTACTTC.

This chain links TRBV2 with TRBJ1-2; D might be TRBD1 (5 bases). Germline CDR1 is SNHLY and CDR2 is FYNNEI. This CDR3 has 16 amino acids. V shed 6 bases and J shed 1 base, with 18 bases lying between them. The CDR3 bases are TGTGCCAGCAGCCCTCAGGGACTAGCGGGTAACTATGGCTACACCTTC. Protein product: CASSPQGLAGNYGYTF.

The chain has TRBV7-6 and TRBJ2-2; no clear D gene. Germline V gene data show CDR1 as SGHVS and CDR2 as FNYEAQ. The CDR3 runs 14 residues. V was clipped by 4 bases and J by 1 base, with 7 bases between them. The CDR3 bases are TGTGCCAGCAGCTCACTTTTGAACACCGGGGAGCTGTTTTTT. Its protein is CASSSLLNTGELFF. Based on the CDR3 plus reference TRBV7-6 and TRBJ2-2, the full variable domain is GAGVSQSPRYKVTKRGQDVALRCDPISGHVSLYWYRQALGQGPEFLTYFNYEAQQDKSGLPNDRFSAERPEGSISTLTIQRTEQRDSAMYRCASSSLLNTGELFFGEGSRLTVL.

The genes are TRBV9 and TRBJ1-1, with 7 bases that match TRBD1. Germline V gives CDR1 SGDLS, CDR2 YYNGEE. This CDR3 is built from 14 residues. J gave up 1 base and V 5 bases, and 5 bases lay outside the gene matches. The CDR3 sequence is CASRPRGSNTEAFF. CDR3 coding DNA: TGTGCCAGCAGACCCAGGGGGTCGAACACTGAAGCTTTCTTT.

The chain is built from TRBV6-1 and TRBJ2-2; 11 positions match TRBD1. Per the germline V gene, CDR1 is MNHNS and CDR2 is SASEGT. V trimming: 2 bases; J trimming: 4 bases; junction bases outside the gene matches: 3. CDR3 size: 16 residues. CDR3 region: CASSEYGTGGTGELFF. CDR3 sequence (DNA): TGTGCCAGCAGTGAATACGGGACAGGGGGCACCGGGGAGCTGTTTTTT.

CDR3: CASSHQDLSGGSTDTQYF. The CDR3 coding sequence is TGTGCCAGCAGCCACCAAGATCTAAGCGGGGGGAGCACAGATACGCAGTATTTT. The gene calls are TRBV11-1 and TRBJ2-3; 9 bases line up with TRBD2. Trimming at V came to 5 bases and at J to 0 bases, leaving 12 bases not matched to a gene. Germline V gives CDR1 SGHAT, CDR2 FQDESV (reference sequence). The CDR3 is 18 residues long.

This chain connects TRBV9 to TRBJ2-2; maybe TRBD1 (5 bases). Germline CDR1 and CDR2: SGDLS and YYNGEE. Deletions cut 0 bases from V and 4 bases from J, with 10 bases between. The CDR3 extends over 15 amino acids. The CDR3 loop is CASSVATAGTGELFF. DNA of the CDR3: TGTGCCAGCAGCGTAGCGACAGCAGGCACCGGGGAGCTGTTTTTT.

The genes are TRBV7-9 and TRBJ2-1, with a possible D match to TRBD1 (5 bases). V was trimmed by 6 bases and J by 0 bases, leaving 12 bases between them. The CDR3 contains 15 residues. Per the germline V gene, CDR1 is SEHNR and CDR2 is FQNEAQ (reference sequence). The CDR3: CASRPDNGSYNEQFF. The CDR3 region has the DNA TGTGCCAGCAGACCGGACAACGGCTCCTACAATGAGCAGTTCTTC.

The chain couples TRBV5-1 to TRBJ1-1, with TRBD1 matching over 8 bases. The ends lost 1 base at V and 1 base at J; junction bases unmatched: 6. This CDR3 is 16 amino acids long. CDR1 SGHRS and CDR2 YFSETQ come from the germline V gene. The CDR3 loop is CASSLSGTGQNTEAFF. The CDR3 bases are TGCGCCAGCAGCTTGTCAGGGACAGGCCAGAACACTGAAGCTTTCTTT.

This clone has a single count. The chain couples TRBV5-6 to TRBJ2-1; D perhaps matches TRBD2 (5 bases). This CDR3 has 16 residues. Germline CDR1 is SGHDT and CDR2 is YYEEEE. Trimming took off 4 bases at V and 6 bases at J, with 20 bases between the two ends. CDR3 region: CASSRDRSGSSNEQFF. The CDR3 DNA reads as TGTGCCAGCAGCCGGGATAGGAGCGGTTCTAGCAATGAGCAGTTCTTC.

CDR3 sequence (DNA): TGTGCCAGCAGGCTCGGTGACACCGGGGAGCTGTTTTTT. The encoded protein is CASRLGDTGELFF. The chain combines TRBV9 with TRBJ2-2, with unresolved D. Germline V CDR1 and CDR2: SGDLS, YYNGEE. The CDR3 spans 13 residues. Trimming took off 5 bases at V and 3 bases at J, with 8 bases between the two ends. Based on the CDR3 plus reference TRBV9 and TRBJ2-2, the full variable domain is DSGVTQTPKHLITATGQRVTLRCSPRSGDLSVYWYQQSLDQGLQFLIQYYNGEERAKGNILERFSAQQFPDLHSELNLSSLELGDSALYFCASRLGDTGELFFGEGSRLTVL.

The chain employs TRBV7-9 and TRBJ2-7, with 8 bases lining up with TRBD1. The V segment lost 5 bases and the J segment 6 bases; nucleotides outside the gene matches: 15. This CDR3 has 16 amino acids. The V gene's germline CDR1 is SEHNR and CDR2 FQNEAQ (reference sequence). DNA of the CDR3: TGTGCCAGCAGCACCCACTTTACAGGGGGATCGGGCGAGCAGTACTTC. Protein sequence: CASSTHFTGGSGEQYF.

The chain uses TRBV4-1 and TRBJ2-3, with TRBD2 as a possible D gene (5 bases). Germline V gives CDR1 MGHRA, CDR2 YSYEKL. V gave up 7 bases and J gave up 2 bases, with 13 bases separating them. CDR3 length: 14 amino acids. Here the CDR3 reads CASTRGLYTDTQYF. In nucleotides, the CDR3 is TGCGCCAGCACCCGAGGACTGTACACAGATACGCAGTATTTT.

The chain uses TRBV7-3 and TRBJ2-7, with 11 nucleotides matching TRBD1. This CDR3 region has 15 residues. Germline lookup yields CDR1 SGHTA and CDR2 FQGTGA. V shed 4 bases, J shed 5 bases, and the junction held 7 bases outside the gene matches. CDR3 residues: CASSSGQGAFDEQYF. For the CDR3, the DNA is TGTGCCAGCAGCTCCGGACAGGGGGCTTTCGACGAGCAGTACTTC.

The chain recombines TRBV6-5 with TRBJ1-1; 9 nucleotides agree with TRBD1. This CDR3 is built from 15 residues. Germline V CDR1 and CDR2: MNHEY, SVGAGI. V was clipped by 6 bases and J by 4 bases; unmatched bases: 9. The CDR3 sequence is CASSAQGAVVTEAFF. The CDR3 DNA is TGTGCCAGCAGCGCACAGGGGGCAGTAGTCACTGAAGCTTTCTTT.

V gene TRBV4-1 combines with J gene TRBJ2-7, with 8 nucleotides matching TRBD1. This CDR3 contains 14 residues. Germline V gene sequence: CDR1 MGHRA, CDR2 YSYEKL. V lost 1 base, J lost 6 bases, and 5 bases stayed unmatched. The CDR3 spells CASSQGQGAGEQYF. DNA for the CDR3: TGCGCCAGCAGCCAAGGTCAGGGGGCGGGCGAGCAGTACTTC.

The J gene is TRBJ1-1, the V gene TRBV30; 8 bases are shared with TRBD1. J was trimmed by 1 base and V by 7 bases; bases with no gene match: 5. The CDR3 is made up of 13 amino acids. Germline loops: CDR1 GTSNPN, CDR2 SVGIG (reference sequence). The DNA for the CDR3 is TGTGCCTCGGGGGGACAGGAGAACACTGAAGCTTTCTTT. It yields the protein CASGGQENTEAFF.

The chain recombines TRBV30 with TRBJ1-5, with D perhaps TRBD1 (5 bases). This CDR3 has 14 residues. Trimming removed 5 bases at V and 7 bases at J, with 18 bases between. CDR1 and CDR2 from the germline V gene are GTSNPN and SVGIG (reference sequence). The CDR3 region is CAWEDTASFQPQHF. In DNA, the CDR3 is TGTGCCTGGGAGGACACCGCGAGCTTCCAGCCCCAGCATTTT.

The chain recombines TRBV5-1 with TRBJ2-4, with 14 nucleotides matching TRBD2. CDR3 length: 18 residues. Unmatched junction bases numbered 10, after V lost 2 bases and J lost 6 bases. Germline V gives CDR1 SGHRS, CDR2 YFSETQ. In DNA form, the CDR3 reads TGCGCCAGCAGCTTTCGGGGACTAGCGGGGGCGGTAGGAAACATTCAGTACTTC. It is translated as CASSFRGLAGAVGNIQYF. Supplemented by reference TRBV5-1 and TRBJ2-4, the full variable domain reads KAGVTQTPRYLIKTRGQQVTLSCSPISGHRSVSWYQQTPGQGLQFLFEYFSETQRNKGNFPGRFSGRQFSNSRSEMNVSTLELGDSALYLCASSFRGLAGAVGNIQYFGAGTRLSVL.

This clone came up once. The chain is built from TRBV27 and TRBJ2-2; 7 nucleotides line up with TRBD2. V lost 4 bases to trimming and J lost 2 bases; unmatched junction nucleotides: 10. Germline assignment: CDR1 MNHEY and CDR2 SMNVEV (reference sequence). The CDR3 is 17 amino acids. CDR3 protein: CASSYRAAGLNTGELFF. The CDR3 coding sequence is TGTGCCAGCAGTTACCGAGCAGCGGGGTTAAACACCGGGGAGCTGTTTTTT.

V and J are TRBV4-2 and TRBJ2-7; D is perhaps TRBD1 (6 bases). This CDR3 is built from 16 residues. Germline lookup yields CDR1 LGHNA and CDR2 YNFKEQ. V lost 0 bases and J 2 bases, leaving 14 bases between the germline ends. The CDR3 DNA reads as TGTGCCAGCAGCCAAGAGCGCACCCAGGGGACCTACGAGCAGTACTTC. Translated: CASSQERTQGTYEQYF.

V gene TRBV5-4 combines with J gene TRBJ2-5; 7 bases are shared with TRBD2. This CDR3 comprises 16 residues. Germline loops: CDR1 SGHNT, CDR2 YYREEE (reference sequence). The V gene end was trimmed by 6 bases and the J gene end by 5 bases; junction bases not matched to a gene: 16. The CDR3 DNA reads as TGTGCCAGCAACATTGGAGGGGCAGCGGGAATCGAGACCCAGTACTTC. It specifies CASNIGGAAGIETQYF.

CDR3 residues: CAWSGAGGYGYTF. Here the CDR3 DNA reads TGTGCCTGGAGTGGGGCAGGGGGCTATGGCTACACCTTC. The rearrangement uses TRBV30 and TRBJ1-2, with 7 bases fitting TRBD1. Germline V gene sequence: CDR1 GTSNPN, CDR2 SVGIG (reference sequence). This CDR3 region has 13 residues. V shed 1 base, J shed 4 bases, and the junction held 3 bases outside the gene matches.

CDR3: CASKKDRVHQPQHF. CDR3 in DNA: TGTGCCAGCAAGAAGGACAGGGTACATCAGCCCCAGCATTTT. The chain joins TRBV6-1 to TRBJ1-5; TRBD1 matches at 8 bases. The V and J ends lost 7 bases and 5 bases, in that order; junction bases with no gene match: 7. Germline-derived CDR1 and CDR2 are MNHNS and SASEGT. The CDR3 runs to 14 residues.

The CDR3 loop is CASSLKWRNYGYTF. CDR3 DNA sequence: TGCGCCAGCAGCTTGAAGTGGAGAAACTATGGCTACACCTTC. The chain carries TRBV5-1 and TRBJ1-2; unclear D gene. Germline CDR1 reads SGHRS; CDR2 reads YFSETQ. Trimming pared 1 base from V and 2 bases from J, leaving 9 bases between. The CDR3 is 14 residues long.

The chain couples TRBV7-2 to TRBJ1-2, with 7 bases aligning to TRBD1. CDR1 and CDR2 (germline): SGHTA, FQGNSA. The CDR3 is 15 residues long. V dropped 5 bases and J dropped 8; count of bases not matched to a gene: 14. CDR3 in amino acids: CASSARDRQLGGYTF. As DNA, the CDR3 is TGTGCCAGCAGCGCGAGGGACAGACAATTGGGAGGCTACACCTTC.

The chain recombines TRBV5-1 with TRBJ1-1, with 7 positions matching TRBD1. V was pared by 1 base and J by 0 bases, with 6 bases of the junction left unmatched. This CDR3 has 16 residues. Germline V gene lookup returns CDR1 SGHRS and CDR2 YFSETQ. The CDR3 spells CASSLPDRDLNTEAFF. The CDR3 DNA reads TGCGCCAGCAGCTTGCCAGACAGGGATCTGAACACTGAAGCTTTCTTT.

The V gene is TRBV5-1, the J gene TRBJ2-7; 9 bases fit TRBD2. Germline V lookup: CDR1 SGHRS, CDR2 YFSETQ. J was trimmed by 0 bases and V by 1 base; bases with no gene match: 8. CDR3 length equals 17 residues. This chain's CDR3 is CASSLRGGLASSYEQYF. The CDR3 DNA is TGCGCCAGCAGCTTGAGGGGTGGACTAGCGAGCTCCTACGAGCAGTACTTC.

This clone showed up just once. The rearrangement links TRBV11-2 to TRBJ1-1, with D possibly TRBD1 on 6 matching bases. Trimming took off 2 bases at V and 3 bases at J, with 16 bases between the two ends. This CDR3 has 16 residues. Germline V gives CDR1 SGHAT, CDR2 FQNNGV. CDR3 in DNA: TGTGCCAGCAGCTTAATGGCGGCAGGGGACGACACTGAAGCTTTCTTT. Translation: CASSLMAAGDDTEAFF.